This T cell receptor (beta chain) was sequenced during a study of cytomegalovirus exposure and HLA in healthy donors. Findings of the study overall: Analyses of presence and absence presupposed an approximately uniform sequencing depth across donors.

A multiplex PCR was run with 60 Vbeta primers and 13 Jbeta primers. This table comes from immunoSEQ multiplex PCR, and its TCRdb copy is limited to in-frame clones, with some not included. This sample contains under 50,000 clones. Remarks on this clone: The antigen remains unidentified.

The CDR3 consists of 13 residues. Germline V lookup: CDR1 MNHEY, CDR2 SVGAGI. The V end was cut by 6 bases, the J end by 0 bases, with 8 bases between. V gene TRBV6-5 combines with J gene TRBJ1-2; no clear D. The TCR originated in a male donor in good health and CMV-seronegative. The sequenced sample consisted of PBMCs. CDR3 sequence: CASSRGSNYGYTF. CDR3 nucleotides: TGTGCCAGCAGCCGGGGATCTAACTATGGCTACACCTTC.